Sequencing of this T cell receptor (beta chain) was carried out in a study of shared clonotypes between healthy human individuals. The germline V gene has CDR1 MNHEY and CDR2 SVGAGI. V lost 0 bases, J lost 4 bases, and 0 bases stayed unmatched. There are 15 residues in the CDR3. Every donor was a Caucasian adult from Nashville, Tennessee. Note on this clone: Its antigen is unknown. Other nucleotide sequences in the sample specify the same CDR3.

The table came from immunoSEQ multiplex PCR; TCRdb's copy has only in-frame clones and leaves some out. The repertoire includes roughly 2.5 million clones, approximately 92% of them detected once, and about 0.13% sits in the top ten. Findings of the study overall: In contrast to clonotypes shared by all four donors, non-shared clonotypes had lower generation probabilities. Sorted-subset sequencing, rarefaction showed, was incomplete despite large depth. Larger richness was generally estimated for naive than memory subsets.

The receptor was derived from a man between 18 and 29 years old in good health. Sequenced input: naive CD4+ T cells sorted from blood. The subset is: CD45RA+ positively selected. The rearrangement joins TRBV6-5 to TRBJ2-2; TRBD1 agrees at 9 bases. CDR3 residues: CASSYSTGGTGELFF. Written as DNA, the CDR3 is TGTGCCAGCAGTTACTCGACAGGGGGCACCGGGGAGCTGTTTTTT.